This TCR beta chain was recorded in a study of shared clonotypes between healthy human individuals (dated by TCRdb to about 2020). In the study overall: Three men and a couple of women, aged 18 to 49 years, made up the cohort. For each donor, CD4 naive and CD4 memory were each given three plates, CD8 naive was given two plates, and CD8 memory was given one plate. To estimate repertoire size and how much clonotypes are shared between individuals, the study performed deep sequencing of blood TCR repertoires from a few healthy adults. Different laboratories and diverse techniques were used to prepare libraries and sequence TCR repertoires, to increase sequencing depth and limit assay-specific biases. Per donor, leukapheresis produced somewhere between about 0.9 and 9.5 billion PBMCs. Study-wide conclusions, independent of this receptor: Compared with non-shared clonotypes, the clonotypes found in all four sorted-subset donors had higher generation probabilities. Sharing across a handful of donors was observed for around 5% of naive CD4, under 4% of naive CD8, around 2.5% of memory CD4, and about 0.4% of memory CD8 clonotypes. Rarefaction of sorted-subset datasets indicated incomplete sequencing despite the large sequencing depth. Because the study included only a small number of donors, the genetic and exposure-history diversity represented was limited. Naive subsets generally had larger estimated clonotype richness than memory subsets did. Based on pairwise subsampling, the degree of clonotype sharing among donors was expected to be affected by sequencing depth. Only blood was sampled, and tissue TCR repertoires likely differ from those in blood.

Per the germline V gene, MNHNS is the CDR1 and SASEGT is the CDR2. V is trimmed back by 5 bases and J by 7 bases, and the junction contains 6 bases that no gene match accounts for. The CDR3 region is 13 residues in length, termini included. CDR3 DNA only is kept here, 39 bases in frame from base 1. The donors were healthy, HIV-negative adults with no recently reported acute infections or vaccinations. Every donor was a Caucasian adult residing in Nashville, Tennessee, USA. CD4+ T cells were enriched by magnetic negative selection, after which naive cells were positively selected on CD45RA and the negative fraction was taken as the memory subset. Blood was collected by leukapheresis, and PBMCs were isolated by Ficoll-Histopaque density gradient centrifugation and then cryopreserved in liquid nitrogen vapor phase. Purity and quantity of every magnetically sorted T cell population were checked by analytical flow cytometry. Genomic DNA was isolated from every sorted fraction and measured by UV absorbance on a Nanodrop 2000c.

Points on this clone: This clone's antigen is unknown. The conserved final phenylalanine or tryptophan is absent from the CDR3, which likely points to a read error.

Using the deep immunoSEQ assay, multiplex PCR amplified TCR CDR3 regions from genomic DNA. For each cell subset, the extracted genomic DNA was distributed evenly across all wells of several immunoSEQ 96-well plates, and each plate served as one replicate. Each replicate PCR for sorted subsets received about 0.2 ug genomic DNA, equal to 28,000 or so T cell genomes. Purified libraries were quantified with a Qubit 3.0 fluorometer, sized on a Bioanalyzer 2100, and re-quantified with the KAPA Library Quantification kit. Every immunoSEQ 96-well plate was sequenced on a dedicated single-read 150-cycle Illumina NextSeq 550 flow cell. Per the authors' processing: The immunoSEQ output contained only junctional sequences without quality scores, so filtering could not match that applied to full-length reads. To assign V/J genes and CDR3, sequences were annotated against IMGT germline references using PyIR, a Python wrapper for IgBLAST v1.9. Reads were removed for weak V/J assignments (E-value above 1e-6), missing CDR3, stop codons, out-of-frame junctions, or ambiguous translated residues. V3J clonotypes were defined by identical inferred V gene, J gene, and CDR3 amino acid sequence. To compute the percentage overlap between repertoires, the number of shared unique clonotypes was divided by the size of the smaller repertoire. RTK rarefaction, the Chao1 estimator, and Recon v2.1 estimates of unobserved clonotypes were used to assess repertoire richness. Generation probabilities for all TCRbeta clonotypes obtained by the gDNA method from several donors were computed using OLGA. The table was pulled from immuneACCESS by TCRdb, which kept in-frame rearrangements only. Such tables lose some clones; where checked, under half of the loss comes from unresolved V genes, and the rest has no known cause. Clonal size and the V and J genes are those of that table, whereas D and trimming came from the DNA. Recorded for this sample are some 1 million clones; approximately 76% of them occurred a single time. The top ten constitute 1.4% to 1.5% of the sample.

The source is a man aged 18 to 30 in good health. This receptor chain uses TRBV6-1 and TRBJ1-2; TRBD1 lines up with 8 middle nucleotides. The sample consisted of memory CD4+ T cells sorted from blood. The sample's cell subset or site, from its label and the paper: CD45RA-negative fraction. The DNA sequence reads TGTGCCAGCAGTAGACAGGGGTTCAGTGGCTACACCGTC. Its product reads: CASSRQGFSGYTV.